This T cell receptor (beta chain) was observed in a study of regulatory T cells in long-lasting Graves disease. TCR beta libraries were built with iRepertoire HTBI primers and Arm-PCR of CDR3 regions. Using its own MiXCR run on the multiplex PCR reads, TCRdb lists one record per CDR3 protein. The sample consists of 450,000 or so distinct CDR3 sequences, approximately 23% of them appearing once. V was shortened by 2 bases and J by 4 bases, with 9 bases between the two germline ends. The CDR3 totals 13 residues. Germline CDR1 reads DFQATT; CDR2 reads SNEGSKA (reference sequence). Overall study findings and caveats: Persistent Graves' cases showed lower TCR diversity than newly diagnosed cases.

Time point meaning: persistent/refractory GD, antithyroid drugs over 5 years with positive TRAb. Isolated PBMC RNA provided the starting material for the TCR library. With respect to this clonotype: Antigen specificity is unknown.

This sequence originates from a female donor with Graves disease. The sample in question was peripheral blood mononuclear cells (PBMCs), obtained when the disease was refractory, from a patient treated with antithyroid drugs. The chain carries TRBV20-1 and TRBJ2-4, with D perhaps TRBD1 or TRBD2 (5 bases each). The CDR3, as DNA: TGCAGTGCTAGAATTGGGGGAAAAAACATTCAGTACTTC. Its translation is CSARIGGKNIQYF.